This T cell receptor beta chain was recorded in a study of PD-L1 blockade in urothelial cancer. Turning to the study itself: The patients' atezolizumab therapy, 1,200 mg intravenously every 3 weeks, started around 2014. Median T cell yield from blood was around 140,000. Analyses were performed on blood at 3 weeks after treatment start (the second dose) and at 6 weeks.

Time point given: peripheral blood 6 weeks after treatment start. Libraries were prepared by immunoSEQ multiplex PCR; TCRdb keeps only in-frame clonotypes and omits some of them. The data contain over 15,000 clones, over 80% of them seen just once; the ten biggest clones take up over 1.5%. Trimming took 5 bases from V and 0 from J, leaving 13 bases between them. The V gene's germline CDR1 is LNHDA and CDR2 SQIVND (reference sequence). The length of the CDR3 is 15 residues. This sequence was found in a man over 45 with urothelial cancer. V is TRBV19 and J is TRBJ1-1, with D perhaps matching TRBD1 (6 bases). The source was PBMCs, collected around atezolizumab (anti-PD-L1) treatment. Written as DNA, the CDR3 is TGTGCCAGTAGTCTATTCACAGGGATGAACACTGAAGCTTTCTTT. Translating gives CASSLFTGMNTEAFF. The whole variable domain, filled in from reference TRBV19 and TRBJ1-1, reads DGGITQSPKYLFRKEGQNVTLSCEQNLNHDAMYWYRQDPGQGLRLIYYSQIVNDFQKGDIAEGYSVSREKKESFPLTVTSAQKNPTAFYLCASSLFTGMNTEAFFGQGTRLTVV.